These 9 T cell receptor beta chains share one sample of origin, sequenced in a study of blood T cell repertoires in COVID-19. Sequencing used immunoSEQ multiplex PCR; TCRdb keeps in-frame clones, though not all of them. This sample has some 200,000 clones, with 80% to 90% found just once. The sequencing sample was made of peripheral blood. Receptor source: a man in his thirties or forties with active or convalescent COVID-19.

V usage is TRBV5-4 and J usage is TRBJ2-1; TRBD2 matches at 9 bases. This CDR3 spans 13 amino acids. CDR1 is SGHNT and CDR2 is YYREEE in the germline V gene (reference sequence). J gave up 8 bases and V 4 bases, and 4 bases lay outside the gene matches. CDR3 residues: CASSRASGDEQFF. The CDR3 DNA reads as TGTGCCAGCAGCCGGGCTAGCGGGGATGAGCAGTTCTTC. The full variable domain, completed using reference TRBV5-4 and TRBJ2-1, is ETGVTQSPTHLIKTRGQQVTLRCSSQSGHNTVSWYQQALGQGPQFIFQYYREEENGRGNFPPRFSGLQFPNYSSELNVNALELDDSALYLCASSRASGDEQFFGPGTRLTVL.

The V and J genes are TRBV10-1 and TRBJ1-6; 9 bases are shared with TRBD1. In germline, CDR1 is WNHNN, CDR2 SYGVQD (reference sequence). The CDR3 runs 13 residues. V gave up 9 bases and J gave up 5 bases; unmatched junction bases: 2. The CDR3 here is CARWTGDNSPLHF. In DNA form, the CDR3 reads TGCGCCAGGTGGACAGGGGATAATTCACCCCTCCACTTT.

The rearrangement links TRBV10-3 to TRBJ1-2, with D tentatively TRBD1 (5 bases). Between the trimmed V and J ends, which lost 2 bases and 3 bases, there was a span of 7 bases. This CDR3 is built from 13 residues. Germline CDR1 ENHRY, CDR2 SYGVKD. The DNA for the CDR3 is TGTGCCATCAGTGAGGGGGGGGACTATGGCTACACCTTC. This codes for CAISEGGDYGYTF.

The CDR3 DNA is TGTGCCAGCAGCTTAGGATCCGCGGGGGGTCAGCCCCAGCATTTT. It codes for CASSLGSAGGQPQHF. V and J are TRBV7-6 and TRBJ1-5; D possibly corresponds to TRBD1 (5 bases). Germline V gene sequence: CDR1 SGHVS, CDR2 FNYEAQ. V lost 1 base, J lost 6 bases, and 13 bases lay in between. CDR3 length equals 15 residues.

Remarks on this clone: No DNA is shown, since the ends of the CDR3 on it are uncertain; the CDR3 is the one TCRdb lists. V is TRBV27 and J is TRBJ2-1; the table gives TRBD1 as D, unverified against the DNA. From its first to its last residue, the CDR3 has 14 amino acids. The germline CDR1 and CDR2 sequences are MNHEY and SMNVEV (reference sequence). The CDR3 spells CASSFGPGLNEQFF.

The rearrangement uses TRBV28 and TRBJ1-3, with TRBD1 identical over 9 bases. Germline CDR1 is MDHEN and CDR2 is SYDVKM. This CDR3 has 18 amino acids. V lost 3 bases to trimming and J lost 2 bases; unmatched junction nucleotides: 11. As DNA, the CDR3 is TGTGCCAGCAGTTTGGCGGGACAGGGAAACGAGGCTGGAAACACCATATATTTT. Its protein is CASSLAGQGNEAGNTIYF. Full variable domain (remainder filled in from reference TRBV28 and TRBJ1-3): DVKVTQSSRYLVKRTGEKVFLECVQDMDHENMFWYRQDPGLGLRLIYFSYDVKMKEKGDIPEGYSVSREKKERFSLILESASTNQTSMYLCASSLAGQGNEAGNTIYFGEGSWLTVV.

This rearrangement joins TRBV4-1 to TRBJ2-4; TRBD2 matches 11 bases. Germline-derived CDR1 and CDR2 are MGHRA and YSYEKL. The J segment lost 4 bases and the V segment lost 8 bases, leaving 4 bases of the junction unmatched. CDR3 size: 14 residues. The CDR3 loop is CASRASGGKNIQYF. The CDR3 DNA reads as TGCGCCAGCCGGGCTAGCGGGGGGAAAAACATTCAGTACTTC.

This clone was detected only a few times. The gene calls are TRBV5-6 and TRBJ1-1; TRBD1 agrees at 11 bases. CDR3 length equals 16 residues. From germline, CDR1 is SGHDT and CDR2 YYEEEE. With V trimmed by 5 bases and J by 0 bases, 6 bases remained unmatched. CDR3 region: CASSQDRGRMNTEAFF. As DNA, the CDR3 is TGTGCCAGCAGTCAGGACAGGGGGCGGATGAACACTGAAGCTTTCTTT.

The V and J genes are TRBV18 and TRBJ1-1; D is uncertain. Germline V gives CDR1 KGHSH, CDR2 LQKENI. The CDR3 consists of 14 residues. Trimming pared 3 bases from V and 4 bases from J, leaving 12 bases between. CDR3 bases: TGTGCCAGCTCACCGGGAGGAGCCGGCACTGAAGCTTTCTTT. Translated: CASSPGGAGTEAFF. Looking up the rest from reference TRBV18 and TRBJ1-1 gives the full variable domain: NAGVMQNPRHLVRRRGQEARLRCSPMKGHSHVYWYRQLPEEGLKFMVYLQKENIIDESGMPKERFSAEFPKEGPSILRIQQVVRGDSAAYFCASSPGGAGTEAFFGQGTRLTVV.